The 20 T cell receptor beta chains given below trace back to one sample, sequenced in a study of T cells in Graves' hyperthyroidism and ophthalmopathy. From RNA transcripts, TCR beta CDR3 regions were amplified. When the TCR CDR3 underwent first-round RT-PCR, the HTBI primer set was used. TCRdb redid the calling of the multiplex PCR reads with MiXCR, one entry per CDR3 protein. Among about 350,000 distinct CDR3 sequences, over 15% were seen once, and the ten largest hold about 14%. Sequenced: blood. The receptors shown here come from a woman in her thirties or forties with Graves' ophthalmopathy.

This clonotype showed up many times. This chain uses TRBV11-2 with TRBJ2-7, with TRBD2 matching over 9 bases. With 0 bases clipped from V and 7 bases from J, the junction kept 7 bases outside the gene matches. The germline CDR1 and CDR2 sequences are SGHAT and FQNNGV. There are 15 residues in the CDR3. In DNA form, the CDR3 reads TGTGCCAGCAGCTTAGATCAGGCGGGAGGGGGTGAGCAGTACTTC. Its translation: CASSLDQAGGGEQYF.

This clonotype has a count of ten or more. The CDR3 here is CASSPSGGFYYGYTF. CDR3 coding DNA: TGTGCCAGCAGTCCATCAGGGGGCTTTTACTATGGCTACACCTTC. The genes are TRBV28 and TRBJ1-2; 8 positions agree with TRBD1. V was clipped by 5 bases and J by 3 bases; unmatched bases: 8. The CDR3 sequence is 15 residues long. CDR1 is MDHEN and CDR2 is SYDVKM in the germline V gene.

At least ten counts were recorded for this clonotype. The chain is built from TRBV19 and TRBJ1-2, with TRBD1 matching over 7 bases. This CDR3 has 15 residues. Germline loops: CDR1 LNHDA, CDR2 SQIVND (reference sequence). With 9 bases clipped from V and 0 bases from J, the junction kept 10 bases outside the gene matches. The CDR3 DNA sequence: TGTGCCAGCCATAGACCCGGACAGGCTAACTATGGCTACACCTTC. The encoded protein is CASHRPGQANYGYTF.

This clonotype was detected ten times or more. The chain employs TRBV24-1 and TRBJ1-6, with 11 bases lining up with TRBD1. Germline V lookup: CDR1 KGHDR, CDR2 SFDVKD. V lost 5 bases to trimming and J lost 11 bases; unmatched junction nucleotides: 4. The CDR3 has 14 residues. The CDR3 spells CATSGGTGGPPLHF. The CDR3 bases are TGTGCCACCAGTGGGGGGACAGGGGGTCCACCCCTCCACTTT.

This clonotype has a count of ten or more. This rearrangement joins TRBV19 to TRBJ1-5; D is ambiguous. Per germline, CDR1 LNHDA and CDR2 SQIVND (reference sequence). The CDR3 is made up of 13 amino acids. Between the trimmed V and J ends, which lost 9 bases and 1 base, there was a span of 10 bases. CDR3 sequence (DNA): TGTGCCAGCCGAGTCAGAAGCAATCAGCCCCAGCATTTT. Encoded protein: CASRVRSNQPQHF.

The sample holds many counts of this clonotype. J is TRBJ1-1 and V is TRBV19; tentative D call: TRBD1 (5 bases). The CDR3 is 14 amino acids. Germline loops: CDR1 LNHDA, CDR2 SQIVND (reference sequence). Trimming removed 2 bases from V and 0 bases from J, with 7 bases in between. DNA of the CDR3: TGTGCCAGTAGTATAAGGGACCTGAACACTGAAGCTTTCTTT. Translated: CASSIRDLNTEAFF.

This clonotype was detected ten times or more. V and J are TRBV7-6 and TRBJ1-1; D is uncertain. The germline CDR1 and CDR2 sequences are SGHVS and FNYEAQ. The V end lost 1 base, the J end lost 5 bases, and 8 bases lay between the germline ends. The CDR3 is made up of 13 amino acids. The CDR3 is CASSLERETEAFF. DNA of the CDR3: TGTGCCAGCAGCTTAGAACGTGAAACTGAAGCTTTCTTT.

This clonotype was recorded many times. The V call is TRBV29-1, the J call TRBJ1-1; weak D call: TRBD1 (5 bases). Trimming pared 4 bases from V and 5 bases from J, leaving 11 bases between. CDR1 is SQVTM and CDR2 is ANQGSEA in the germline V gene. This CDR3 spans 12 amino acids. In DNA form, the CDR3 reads TGCAGCGTTGTCTCGGGGGGGACTGAAGCTTTCTTT. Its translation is CSVVSGGTEAFF.

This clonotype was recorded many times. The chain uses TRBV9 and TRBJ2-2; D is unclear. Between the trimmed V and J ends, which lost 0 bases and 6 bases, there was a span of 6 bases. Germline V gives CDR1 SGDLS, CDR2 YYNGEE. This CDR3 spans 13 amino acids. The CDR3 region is CASSVESAGELFF. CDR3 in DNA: TGTGCCAGCAGCGTAGAATCCGCCGGGGAGCTGTTTTTT.

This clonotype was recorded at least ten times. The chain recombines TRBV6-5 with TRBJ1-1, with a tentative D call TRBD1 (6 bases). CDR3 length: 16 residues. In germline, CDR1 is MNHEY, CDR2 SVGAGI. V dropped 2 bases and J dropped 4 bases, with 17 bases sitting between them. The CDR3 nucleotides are TGTGCCAGCAGTTACAGAACAGGGCCCAGAGGCACTGAAGCTTTCTTT. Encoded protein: CASSYRTGPRGTEAFF.

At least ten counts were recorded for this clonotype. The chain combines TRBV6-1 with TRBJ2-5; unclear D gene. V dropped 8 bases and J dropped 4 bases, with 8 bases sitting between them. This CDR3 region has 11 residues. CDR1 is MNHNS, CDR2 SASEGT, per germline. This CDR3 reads CASYHGETQYF. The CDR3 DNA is TGTGCCAGCTATCATGGAGAGACCCAGTACTTC.

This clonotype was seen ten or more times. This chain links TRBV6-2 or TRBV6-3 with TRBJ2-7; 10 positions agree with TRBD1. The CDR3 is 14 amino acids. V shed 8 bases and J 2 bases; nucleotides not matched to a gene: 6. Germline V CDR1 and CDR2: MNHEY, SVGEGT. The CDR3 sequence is CASYSGTGAYEQYF. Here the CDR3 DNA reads TGTGCCAGCTACTCCGGGACAGGGGCCTACGAGCAGTACTTC.

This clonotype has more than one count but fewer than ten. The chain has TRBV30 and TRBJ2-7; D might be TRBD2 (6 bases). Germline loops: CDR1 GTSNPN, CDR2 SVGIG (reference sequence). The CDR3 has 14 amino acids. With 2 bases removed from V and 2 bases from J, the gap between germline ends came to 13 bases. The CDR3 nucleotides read TGTGCCTGGAGTCTCCGGGAGTGGCCCTACGAGCAGTACTTC. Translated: CAWSLREWPYEQYF.

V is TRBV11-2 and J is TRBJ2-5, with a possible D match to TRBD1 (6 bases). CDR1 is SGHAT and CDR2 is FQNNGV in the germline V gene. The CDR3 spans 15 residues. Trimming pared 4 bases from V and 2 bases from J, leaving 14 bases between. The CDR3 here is CASSSLTDRQETQYF. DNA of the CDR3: TGTGCCAGCAGCTCCCTCACCGACAGGCAAGAGACCCAGTACTTC.

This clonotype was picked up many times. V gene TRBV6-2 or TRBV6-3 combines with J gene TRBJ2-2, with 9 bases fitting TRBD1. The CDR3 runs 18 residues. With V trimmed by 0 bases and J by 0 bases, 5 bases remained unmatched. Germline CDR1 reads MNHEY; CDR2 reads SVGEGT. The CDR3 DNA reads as TGTGCCAGCAGTTACTCGATGGGACAGGGAACGAACACCGGGGAGCTGTTTTTT. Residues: CASSYSMGQGTNTGELFF.

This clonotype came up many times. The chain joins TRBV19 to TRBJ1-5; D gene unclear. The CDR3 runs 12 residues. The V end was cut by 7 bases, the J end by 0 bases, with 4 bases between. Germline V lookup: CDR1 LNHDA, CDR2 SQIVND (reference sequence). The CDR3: CASTFSNQPQHF. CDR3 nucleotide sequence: TGTGCCAGTACTTTTAGCAATCAGCCCCAGCATTTT.

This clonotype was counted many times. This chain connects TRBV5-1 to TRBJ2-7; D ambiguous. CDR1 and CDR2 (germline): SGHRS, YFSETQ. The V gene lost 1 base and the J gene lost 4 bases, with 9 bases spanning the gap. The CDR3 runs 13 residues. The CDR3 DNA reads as TGCGCCAGCAGCTTGTCGGTTGGTTACGAGCAGTACTTC. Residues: CASSLSVGYEQYF.

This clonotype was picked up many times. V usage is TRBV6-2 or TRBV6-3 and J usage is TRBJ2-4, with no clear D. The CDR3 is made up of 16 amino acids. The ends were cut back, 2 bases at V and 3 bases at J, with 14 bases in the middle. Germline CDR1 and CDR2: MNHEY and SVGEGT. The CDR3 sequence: CASSYRKAWVKNIQYF. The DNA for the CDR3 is TGTGCCAGCAGTTACCGCAAGGCATGGGTCAAAAACATTCAGTACTTC.

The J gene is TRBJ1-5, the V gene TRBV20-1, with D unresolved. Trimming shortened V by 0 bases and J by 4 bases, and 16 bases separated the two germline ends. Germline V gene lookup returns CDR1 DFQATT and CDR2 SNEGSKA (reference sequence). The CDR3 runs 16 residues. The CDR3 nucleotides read TGCAGTGCTAGAGATAAAGGGCAGCCCCAAAATCAGCCCCAGCATTTT. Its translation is CSARDKGQPQNQPQHF.

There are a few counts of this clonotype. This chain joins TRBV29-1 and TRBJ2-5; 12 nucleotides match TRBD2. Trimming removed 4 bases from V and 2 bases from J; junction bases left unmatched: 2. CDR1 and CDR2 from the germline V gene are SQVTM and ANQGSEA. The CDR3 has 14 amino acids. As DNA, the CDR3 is TGCAGCGTTGGAGGGACTAGCGGGCAAGAGACCCAGTACTTC. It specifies CSVGGTSGQETQYF.